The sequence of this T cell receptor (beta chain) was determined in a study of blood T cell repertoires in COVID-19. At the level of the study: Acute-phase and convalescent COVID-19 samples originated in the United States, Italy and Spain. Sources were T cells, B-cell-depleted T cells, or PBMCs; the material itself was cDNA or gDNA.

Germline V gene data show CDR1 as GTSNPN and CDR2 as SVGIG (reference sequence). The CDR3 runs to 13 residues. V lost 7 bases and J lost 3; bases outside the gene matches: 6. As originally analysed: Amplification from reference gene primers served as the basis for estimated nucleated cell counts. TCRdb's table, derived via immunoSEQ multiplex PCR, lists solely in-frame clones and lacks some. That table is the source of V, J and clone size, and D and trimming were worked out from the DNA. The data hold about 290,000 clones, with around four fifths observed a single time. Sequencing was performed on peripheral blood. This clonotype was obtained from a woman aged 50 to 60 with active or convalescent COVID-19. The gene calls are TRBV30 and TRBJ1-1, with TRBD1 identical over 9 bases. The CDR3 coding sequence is TGTGCCTTAGACAGGGGGTTGGACACTGAAGCTTTCTTT. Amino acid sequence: CALDRGLDTEAFF.